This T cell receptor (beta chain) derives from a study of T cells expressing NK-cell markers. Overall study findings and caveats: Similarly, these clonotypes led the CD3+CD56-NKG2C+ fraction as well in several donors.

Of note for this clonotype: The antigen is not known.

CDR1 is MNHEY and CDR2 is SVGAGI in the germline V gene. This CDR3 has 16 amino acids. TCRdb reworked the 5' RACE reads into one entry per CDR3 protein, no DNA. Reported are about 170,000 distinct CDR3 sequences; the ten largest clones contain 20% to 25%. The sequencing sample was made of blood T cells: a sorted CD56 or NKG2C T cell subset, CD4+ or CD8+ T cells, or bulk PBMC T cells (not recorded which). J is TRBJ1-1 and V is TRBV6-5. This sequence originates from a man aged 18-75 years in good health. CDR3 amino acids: CASSYTLQAMNTEAFF.